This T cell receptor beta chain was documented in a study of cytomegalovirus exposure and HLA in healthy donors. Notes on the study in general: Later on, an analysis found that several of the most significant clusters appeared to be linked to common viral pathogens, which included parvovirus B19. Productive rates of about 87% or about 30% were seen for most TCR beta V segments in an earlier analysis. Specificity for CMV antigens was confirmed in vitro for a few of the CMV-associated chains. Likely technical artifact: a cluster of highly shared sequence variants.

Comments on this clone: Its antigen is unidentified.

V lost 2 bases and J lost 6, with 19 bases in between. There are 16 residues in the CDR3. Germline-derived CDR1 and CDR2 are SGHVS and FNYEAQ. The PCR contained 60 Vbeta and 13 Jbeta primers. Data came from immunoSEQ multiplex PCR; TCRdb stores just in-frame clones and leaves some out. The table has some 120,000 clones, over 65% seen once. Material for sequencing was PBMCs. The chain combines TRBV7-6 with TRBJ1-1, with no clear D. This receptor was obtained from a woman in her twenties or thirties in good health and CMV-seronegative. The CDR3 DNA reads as TGTGCCAGCAGCTTAAGGACTCCGGACTCGTCTGCTGAAGCTTTCTTT. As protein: CASSLRTPDSSAEAFF.